This TCR beta chain was identified during a study of blood T cells in healthy people across ages. Each sample had at least 6 million PBMCs isolated. A second roughly 6 to 11 cycle PCR used barcoded and J-beta primers. MiXCR, run by TCRdb on the 5' RACE reads, gives a single entry per CDR3 protein. The data show about 1.6 million distinct CDR3 sequences, with roughly 30% seen just once and roughly 12% held by the top ten. This clonotype was seen more than once but under ten times. Germline V gene data show CDR1 as MDHEN and CDR2 as SYDVKM. The CDR3 covers 15 residues. V was shortened by 5 bases and J by 10 bases, with 18 bases between the two germline ends.

Sequenced material: blood. This sequence joins TRBV28 and TRBJ1-6, with D tentatively TRBD1 (5 bases). This clonotype was obtained from a woman between 25 and 40 years old in good health. CDR3 residues: CASSPRGVGNSPLHF. CDR3 coding DNA: TGTGCCAGCAGTCCAAGGGGAGTTGGGAACTCACCCCTCCACTTT.